The 8 T cell receptor beta chains given below trace back to one sample, sequenced in a study of CD8+ T cells in alopecia areata. cDNA reverse transcribed from extracted RNA served as the sequencing template. Generated by immunoSEQ multiplex PCR, the TCRdb table keeps only in-frame clones and is missing some. Of under 15,000 clones listed, roughly 50% are singletons. Patients with alopecia areata provided lesional scalp punch biopsies as well as peripheral blood. Sample: skin. Receptor source: a human donor with alopecia areata.

This chain connects TRBV5-1 to TRBJ2-7; D uncertain. CDR1 is SGHRS and CDR2 is YFSETQ in the germline V gene. With 1 base removed from V and 2 bases from J, the gap between germline ends came to 10 bases. CDR3 length equals 14 residues. CDR3 sequence reads: CASSLLPGPYEQYF. The DNA of the CDR3 is TGCGCCAGCAGCTTGCTTCCAGGCCCCTACGAGCAGTACTTC.

CDR3 nucleotide sequence: TGTGCCAGCAGCTCTACCGGGACCTCGGGAGCAGATACGCAGTATTTT. Protein product: CASSSTGTSGADTQYF. The J gene is TRBJ2-3, the V gene TRBV5-6, with D possibly being TRBD2 (6 bases). V lost 3 bases and J lost 4, with 18 bases in between. The CDR3 covers 16 residues. The germline gives CDR1 SGHDT, CDR2 YYEEEE.

The rearrangement links TRBV25-1 to TRBJ1-2; TRBD1 aligns across 9 bases. Per germline, CDR1 MGHDK and CDR2 SYGVNS. This CDR3 is 12 amino acids long. V was clipped by 8 bases and J by 8 bases; unmatched bases: 6. This chain's CDR3 is CASSTGGGGYTF. Written as DNA, the CDR3 is TGTGCCAGCTCTACAGGGGGCGGCGGCTACACCTTC.

In this sample, this clone turned up once. The gene calls are TRBV4-1 and TRBJ1-5, with D possibly TRBD1 on 5 matching bases. CDR3 length equals 20 residues. Trimming cost V 4 bases and J 1 base, with 26 bases left between them. CDR1 is MGHRA, CDR2 YSYEKL, per germline. As DNA, the CDR3 is TGCGCCAGCAGCCTAGATTTAACCGGGGCGCTAAAGGGGAGCAATCAGCCCCAGCATTTT. Protein sequence: CASSLDLTGALKGSNQPQHF.

This rearrangement joins TRBV6-1 to TRBJ2-7; no clear D gene. The CDR3 loop spans 13 amino acids. Germline V lookup: CDR1 MNHNS, CDR2 SASEGT. Trimming shortened V by 3 bases and J by 7 bases, and 13 bases separated the two germline ends. Here the CDR3 DNA reads TGTGCCAGCAGTGAGGTAGGATTGGGGGAGCAGTACTTC. Its protein is CASSEVGLGEQYF.

V usage is TRBV19 and J usage is TRBJ2-7, with unresolved D. The CDR3 contains 15 residues. Germline V lookup: CDR1 LNHDA, CDR2 SQIVND (reference sequence). V lost 3 bases and J lost 6, with 18 bases in between. Written as DNA, the CDR3 is TGTGCCAGTAGTATGGGCCTAACTCTCCCTCTCGAGCAGTACTTC. Protein: CASSMGLTLPLEQYF.

The rearrangement uses TRBV7-2 and TRBJ2-1; D unresolved. Germline V gene data show CDR1 as SGHTA and CDR2 as FQGNSA. This CDR3 region has 13 residues. V lost 1 base and J 8 bases, leaving 9 bases between the germline ends. The CDR3 region is CASSLDRVDEQFF. The CDR3 DNA reads as TGTGCCAGCAGCTTAGATAGGGTCGATGAGCAGTTCTTC.

The CDR3 coding sequence is TGTGCCAGCAGTTTCGGGTATACCGCGAACACCGGGGAGCTGTTTTTT. It codes for CASSFGYTANTGELFF. J is TRBJ2-2 and V is TRBV27; D call uncertain. Trimming stripped 3 bases from V and 0 bases from J, with 11 bases between. CDR3 size: 16 residues. The germline V gene encodes CDR1 MNHEY and CDR2 SMNVEV (reference sequence).